The T cell receptor (beta chain) under discussion was sequenced for a study of T cell responses to AZD1222 COVID-19 vaccine. Regarding the study as a whole: CD4 TCRs covered the whole spike, strongest at regions 160-218 and 743-854. Only after the peak T cell response were repertoires sampled. Within unmutated variant regions lay the reported targets of nearly half of spike-specific TCRs.

Pooled together were second doses at about 4 or about 12 weeks. Clones were read by immunoSEQ multiplex PCR, and TCRdb kept only the in-frame ones, dropping some. The sample yields around 150,000 clones, 80% to 95% seen once. V lost 5 bases to trimming and J lost 7 bases, with 3 bases between them. The CDR3 is made up of 10 amino acids. CDR1 and CDR2 (germline): MDHEN, SYDVKM. On this clone: Its antigen is unknown.

This TCR came from an adult who received the AZD1222 COVID-19 vaccine. This chain links TRBV28 with TRBJ2-1, with D unresolved. The sequenced sample was peripheral blood, obtained 28 days after the second AZD1222 dose. CDR3 bases: TGTGCCAGCAGTCTAAATGAGCAGTTCTTC. Translation: CASSLNEQFF. Supplemented by reference TRBV28 and TRBJ2-1, the full variable domain reads DVKVTQSSRYLVKRTGEKVFLECVQDMDHENMFWYRQDPGLGLRLIYFSYDVKMKEKGDIPEGYSVSREKKERFSLILESASTNQTSMYLCASSLNEQFFGPGTRLTVL.